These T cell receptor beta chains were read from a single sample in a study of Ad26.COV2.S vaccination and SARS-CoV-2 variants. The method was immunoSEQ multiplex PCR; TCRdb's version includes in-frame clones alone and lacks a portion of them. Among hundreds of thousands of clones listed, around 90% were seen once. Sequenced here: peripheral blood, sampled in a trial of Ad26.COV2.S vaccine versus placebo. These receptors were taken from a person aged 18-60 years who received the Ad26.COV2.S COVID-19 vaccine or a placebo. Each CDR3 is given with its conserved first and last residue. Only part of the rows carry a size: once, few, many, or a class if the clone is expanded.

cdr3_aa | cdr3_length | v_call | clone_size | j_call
CASSLHGQGAGQPQHF | 16 | TRBV7-9 | NA | TRBJ1-5
CASSLRPGTGNTEAFF | 16 | TRBV5-1 | few | TRBJ1-1
CASSFETRTQYF | 12 | TRBV12-3/TRBV12-4 | NA | TRBJ2-5
CASSFALTSGVGGGELFF | 18 | TRBV7-2 | once | TRBJ2-2
CASSLDAGWGNTGELFF | 17 | TRBV11-3 | NA | TRBJ2-2
CASSHLGDYGYTF | 13 | TRBV7-9 | NA | TRBJ1-2
CASRPRNQPQHF | 12 | TRBV6-8 | NA | TRBJ1-5
CAWSVQANYGYTF | 13 | TRBV30 | NA | TRBJ1-2
CATSSSGQGGQPQHF | 15 | TRBV15 | NA | TRBJ1-5
CASRNQLYYNEQFF | 14 | TRBV14 | NA | TRBJ2-1
CASERQSPPGPQHF | 14 | TRBV6-8 | NA | TRBJ1-5
CASILGGIYTF | 11 | TRBV19 | NA | TRBJ1-2
CASSDSGGREKLFF | 14 | TRBV6-5 | NA | TRBJ1-4
CASSYSTSGGAGEQFF | 16 | TRBV6-2/TRBV6-3 | NA | TRBJ2-1
CASSFSGQSNYEQYF | 15 | TRBV27 | NA | TRBJ2-7
CASSSLLGPNTEAFF | 15 | TRBV7-2 | many | TRBJ1-1
CASSVGVPTSGNTIYF | 16 | TRBV9 | once | TRBJ1-3
CAWSPTWGYEQYF | 13 | TRBV30 | NA | TRBJ2-7
CASSHIDRVAGYTF | 14 | TRBV14 | once | TRBJ1-2
CASSLGGQGNSPLHF | 15 | TRBV7-2 | few | TRBJ1-6
CASSFSDRVDTIYF | 14 | TRBV5-1 | NA | TRBJ1-3
CASSVPGPEYEQYF | 14 | TRBV7-9 | NA | TRBJ2-7
CASSLVGGSGNTIYF | 15 | TRBV11-2 | NA | TRBJ1-3
CASMASTDTQYF | 12 | TRBV19 | NA | TRBJ2-3
CASRGSGYTF | 10 | TRBV19 | NA | TRBJ1-2
CASSRTSREQFF | 12 | TRBV3-1/TRBV3-2 | NA | TRBJ2-1
CASRPGHRGGEQYF | 14 | TRBV13 | NA | TRBJ2-7
CASSQDRFRSYGYTF | 15 | TRBV3-1/TRBV3-2 | NA | TRBJ1-2
CASSQDFGQNTGELFF | 16 | TRBV3-1/TRBV3-2 | NA | TRBJ2-2
CASSLEGQGETQYF | 14 | TRBV11-3 | NA | TRBJ2-5
CATSSGVNEKLFF | 13 | TRBV3-1/TRBV3-2 | NA | TRBJ1-4
CASSYSTEHYGYTF | 14 | TRBV6-5 | NA | TRBJ1-2
CASSQDIGLAGEETQYF | 17 | TRBV4-2 | NA | TRBJ2-5
CASSLQGGNYGYTF | 14 | TRBV13 | NA | TRBJ1-2
CASTPPQGLNTEAFF | 15 | TRBV5-1 | once | TRBJ1-1
CASSLEGHLYNEQFF | 15 | TRBV5-1 | NA | TRBJ2-1
CAWSRNEKLFF | 11 | TRBV30 | once | TRBJ1-4
CASSYSHGGQPQHF | 14 | TRBV6-5 | many | TRBJ1-5
CASSRAGGLTSGANVLTF | 18 | TRBV18 | NA | TRBJ2-6
CASSYAGPYYEQYF | 14 | TRBV6-2/TRBV6-3 | NA | TRBJ2-7
CASRGDRALYGYTF | 14 | TRBV27 | NA | TRBJ1-2